The next 21 T cell receptor beta chains were all read from a single sample in a study of blood T cell repertoires in COVID-19. Using immunoSEQ multiplex PCR, the repertoire was profiled, and TCRdb retains in-frame clones only, with some absent. The table has 180,000 or so clones, approximately 86% seen once. Sequencing input: peripheral blood. The source is a woman of 80 years or more in a cohort sampled during active or convalescent COVID-19.

This sequence joins TRBV7-9 and TRBJ1-1; D is undetermined. The length of the CDR3 is 14 residues. The V gene lost 5 bases and the J gene lost 0 bases, with 10 bases spanning the gap. Germline CDR1 reads SEHNR; CDR2 reads FQNEAQ (reference sequence). The CDR3 is CASSPNGVNTEAFF. The CDR3 bases are TGTGCCAGCAGCCCGAACGGGGTGAACACTGAAGCTTTCTTT.

The chain employs TRBV9 and TRBJ2-1; 7 positions agree with TRBD1. After removal of 3 bases from V and 4 bases from J, the junction contained 4 bases not matched to a gene. The CDR3 sequence is 14 residues long. Germline loops: CDR1 SGDLS, CDR2 YYNGEE. The CDR3 here is CASSEGQTYNEQFF. In DNA form, the CDR3 reads TGTGCCAGCAGCGAGGGACAGACTTACAATGAGCAGTTCTTC. Complete variable domain (other parts from reference TRBV9 and TRBJ2-1): DSGVTQTPKHLITATGQRVTLRCSPRSGDLSVYWYQQSLDQGLQFLIQYYNGEERAKGNILERFSAQQFPDLHSELNLSSLELGDSALYFCASSEGQTYNEQFFGPGTRLTVL.

V usage is TRBV5-1 and J usage is TRBJ2-1; 10 bases agree with TRBD2. The CDR3 is 15 residues long. V trimming: 1 base; J trimming: 4 bases; junction bases outside the gene matches: 2. Germline assignment: CDR1 SGHRS and CDR2 YFSETQ. The CDR3 DNA follows: TGCGCCAGCAGCTTGCAACTAGCGGGATACAATGAGCAGTTCTTC. Encoded protein: CASSLQLAGYNEQFF. Supplemented by reference TRBV5-1 and TRBJ2-1, the full variable domain reads KAGVTQTPRYLIKTRGQQVTLSCSPISGHRSVSWYQQTPGQGLQFLFEYFSETQRNKGNFPGRFSGRQFSNSRSEMNVSTLELGDSALYLCASSLQLAGYNEQFFGPGTRLTVL.

This rearrangement joins TRBV3-1 (or the pseudogene TRBV3-2) to TRBJ2-5, with D possibly TRBD2 on 6 matching bases. Germline V CDR1 and CDR2: LGHDT, YNNKEL (reference sequence). Trimming took 4 bases from V and 2 from J, leaving 8 bases between them. The CDR3 totals 13 residues. CDR3 nucleotide sequence: TGTGCCAGCAGCCCGGGGACTCAAGAGACCCAGTACTTC. Amino acids: CASSPGTQETQYF.

V gene TRBV20-1 combines with J gene TRBJ1-1, with D hard to call. Trimming removed 5 bases at V and 6 bases at J, with 10 bases between. The germline V gene has CDR1 DFQATT and CDR2 SNEGSKA (reference sequence). The CDR3 is made up of 11 amino acids. For the CDR3, the DNA is TGCAGTGCTCCGAGGGTTTCTGAAGCTTTCTTT. Translation: CSAPRVSEAFF.

The chain has TRBV10-1 and TRBJ2-3; tentative D call: TRBD1 (6 bases). With 5 bases removed from V and 2 bases from J, the gap between germline ends came to 17 bases. This CDR3 spans 16 amino acids. Germline V gives CDR1 WNHNN, CDR2 SYGVQD (reference sequence). CDR3 amino acids: CASSPDRADLTDTQYF. The CDR3 DNA sequence: TGCGCCAGCAGTCCGGACAGAGCCGATCTCACAGATACGCAGTATTTT.

The J gene is TRBJ1-1, the V gene TRBV5-1; 11 bases line up with TRBD1. Per germline, CDR1 SGHRS and CDR2 YFSETQ. This CDR3 is built from 16 residues. Trimming removed 0 bases from V and 9 bases from J; junction bases left unmatched: 10. The CDR3 loop reads CASSLDPGTGGFKAFF. In DNA, the CDR3 is TGCGCCAGCAGCTTGGACCCCGGGACAGGGGGGTTTAAAGCTTTCTTT.

This rearrangement joins TRBV19 to TRBJ1-1, with D possibly being TRBD1 (6 bases). The V end was cut by 7 bases, the J end by 2 bases, with 14 bases between. Germline V CDR1 and CDR2: LNHDA, SQIVND (reference sequence). The CDR3 is made up of 14 amino acids. CDR3: CASITGTTNTEAFF. The CDR3 DNA sequence: TGTGCCAGTATTACCGGGACAACCAACACTGAAGCTTTCTTT.

J is TRBJ1-2 and V is TRBV29-1; possible D gene TRBD1, 5 bases. CDR1 SQVTM and CDR2 ANQGSEA come from the germline V gene. V lost 4 bases and J lost 1, with 10 bases in between. This CDR3 is built from 13 residues. CDR3 sequence: CSVVGTLNYGYTF. CDR3 nucleotide sequence: TGCAGCGTTGTCGGGACTCTTAACTATGGCTACACCTTC.

CDR3 DNA: TGTGCCATCCGAGGGGGGGCCGAGACCCAGTACTTC. It yields the protein CAIRGGAETQYF. The V call is TRBV2, the J call TRBJ2-5; D might be TRBD2 (7 bases). Trimming removed 10 bases at V and 5 bases at J, with 14 bases between. The germline V gene encodes CDR1 SNHLY and CDR2 FYNNEI. The CDR3 consists of 12 residues.

V is TRBV16 and J is TRBJ2-7, with 10 bases that match TRBD1. The length of the CDR3 is 16 residues. In germline, CDR1 is KGHSY, CDR2 FQNENV. Unmatched junction bases numbered 9, after V lost 4 bases and J lost 3 bases. The CDR3 bases are TGTGCCAGCAGCCCCCTAACAGGGACAGGGGACTACGAGCAGTACTTC. Translating it yields CASSPLTGTGDYEQYF.

This clone has just one count. The V gene is TRBV9, the J gene TRBJ2-3; D may be TRBD1 (6 bases). CDR3 length: 12 residues. V was pared by 4 bases and J by 4 bases, with 7 bases between. Germline CDR1 and CDR2: SGDLS and YYNGEE. The CDR3 DNA is TGTGCCAGCAGCCCAGGGGCAGATACGCAGTATTTT. Its translation: CASSPGADTQYF.

The rearrangement uses TRBV7-2 and TRBJ2-3; D remains unclear. Between the trimmed V and J ends, which lost 5 bases and 1 base, there was a span of 7 bases. Looked up from germline, CDR1 is SGHTA and CDR2 is FQGNSA. The CDR3 consists of 13 residues. In nucleotides, the CDR3 is TGTGCCAGCAGCGACCAGGGCACAGATACGCAGTATTTT. Protein: CASSDQGTDTQYF. Filled out from reference TRBV7-2 and TRBJ2-3, the complete variable domain reads GAGVSQSPSNKVTEKGKDVELRCDPISGHTALYWYRQSLGQGLEFLIYFQGNSAPDKSGLPSDRFSAERTGGSVSTLTIQRTQQEDSAVYLCASSDQGTDTQYFGPGTRLTVL.

The gene calls are TRBV7-2 and TRBJ1-4; 11 positions agree with TRBD1. There are 13 residues in the CDR3. Germline V gene data show CDR1 as SGHTA and CDR2 as FQGNSA. Trimming took 4 bases from V and 11 from J; bases not matched to a gene: 3. The DNA of the CDR3 is TGTGCCAGCAGCTCGGACAGGGGGCAGAAACTGTTTTTT. This codes for CASSSDRGQKLFF.

V usage is TRBV18 and J usage is TRBJ2-7, with 7 bases matching TRBD1. The CDR3 consists of 14 residues. V gave up 6 bases and J gave up 3 bases; unmatched junction bases: 8. Germline CDR1 is KGHSH and CDR2 is LQKENI. The CDR3 loop reads CASSQSPGGYEQYV. The CDR3 DNA reads as TGTGCCAGCTCTCAGTCCCCAGGGGGCTACGAGCAGTACGTC.

The gene calls are TRBV5-4 and TRBJ2-1; D ambiguous. V was trimmed by 3 bases and J by 4 bases, leaving 2 bases between them. The CDR3 totals 11 residues. Germline CDR1 is SGHNT and CDR2 is YYREEE (reference sequence). This CDR3 reads CASSSYNEQFF. CDR3 in DNA: TGTGCCAGCAGCTCTTACAATGAGCAGTTCTTC.

The gene calls are TRBV2 and TRBJ2-7; tentative D call: TRBD1 (7 bases). The CDR3 covers 15 residues. The V gene lost 1 base and the J gene lost 2 bases, with 12 bases spanning the gap. CDR1 is SNHLY and CDR2 is FYNNEI in the germline V gene. The DNA of the CDR3 is TGTGCCAGCAGTGAAGGGGGGGACAGACCCTACGAGCAGTACGTC. Residues: CASSEGGDRPYEQYV.

V is TRBV11-3 and J is TRBJ1-2, with 10 bases fitting TRBD1. Germline loops: CDR1 SGHNT, CDR2 YENEEA. The CDR3 runs to 20 residues. With V trimmed by 0 bases and J by 8 bases, 21 bases remained unmatched. This CDR3 is CASSLDDWRQGAPGRRGYTF. The CDR3 nucleotides are TGTGCCAGCAGCTTAGATGATTGGAGACAGGGGGCTCCCGGACGGAGGGGCTACACCTTC.

The DNA for the CDR3 is TGTGCCAGCAGCTTCAGGGGCTACGAGCAGTACTTC. Translating gives CASSFRGYEQYF. The chain uses TRBV11-3 and TRBJ2-7; possible D gene TRBD1, 6 bases. The CDR3 is 12 amino acids. Deletions cut 3 bases from V and 3 bases from J, with 6 bases between. Germline assignment: CDR1 SGHNT and CDR2 YENEEA.

The CDR3 DNA sequence: TGTGCCAGTAGTATTTTGGGGGACAGGTCCCACAATGAGCAGTTCTTC. Residues: CASSILGDRSHNEQFF. This chain uses TRBV19 with TRBJ2-1; TRBD1 matches at 8 bases. The CDR3 length is 16 residues. Trimming at V came to 3 bases and at J to 5 bases, leaving 9 bases not matched to a gene. Germline loops: CDR1 LNHDA, CDR2 SQIVND (reference sequence). The full variable domain, completed using reference TRBV19 and TRBJ2-1, is DGGITQSPKYLFRKEGQNVTLSCEQNLNHDAMYWYRQDPGQGLRLIYYSQIVNDFQKGDIAEGYSVSREKKESFPLTVTSAQKNPTAFYLCASSILGDRSHNEQFFGPGTRLTVL.

The chain links TRBV12-3 or TRBV12-4 to TRBJ2-1; no reliable D call. V was pared by 8 bases and J by 6 bases, with 8 bases between. The CDR3 extends over 11 amino acids. CDR3 protein: CASRLGNEQFF. As DNA, the CDR3 is TGTGCCAGCCGGCTAGGCAATGAGCAGTTCTTC.